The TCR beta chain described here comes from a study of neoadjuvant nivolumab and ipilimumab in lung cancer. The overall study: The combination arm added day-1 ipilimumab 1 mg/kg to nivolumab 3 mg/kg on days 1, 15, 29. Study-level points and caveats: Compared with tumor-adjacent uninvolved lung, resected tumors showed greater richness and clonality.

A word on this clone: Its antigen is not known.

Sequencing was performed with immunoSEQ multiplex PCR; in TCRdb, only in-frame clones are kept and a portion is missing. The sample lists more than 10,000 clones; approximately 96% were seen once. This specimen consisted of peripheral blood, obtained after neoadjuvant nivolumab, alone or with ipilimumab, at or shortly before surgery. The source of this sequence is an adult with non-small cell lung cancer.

The CDR3 nucleotides are TGTGCCAGCAGCAACGGGTGGGCCCCCACCTACGAGCAGTACTTC. Translated, it gives CASSNGWAPTYEQYF. The chain uses TRBV7-2 and TRBJ2-7; D is ambiguous. The length of the CDR3 is 15 residues. From germline, CDR1 is SGHTA and CDR2 FQGNSA. Trimming took off 5 bases at V and 2 bases at J, with 16 bases between the two ends.